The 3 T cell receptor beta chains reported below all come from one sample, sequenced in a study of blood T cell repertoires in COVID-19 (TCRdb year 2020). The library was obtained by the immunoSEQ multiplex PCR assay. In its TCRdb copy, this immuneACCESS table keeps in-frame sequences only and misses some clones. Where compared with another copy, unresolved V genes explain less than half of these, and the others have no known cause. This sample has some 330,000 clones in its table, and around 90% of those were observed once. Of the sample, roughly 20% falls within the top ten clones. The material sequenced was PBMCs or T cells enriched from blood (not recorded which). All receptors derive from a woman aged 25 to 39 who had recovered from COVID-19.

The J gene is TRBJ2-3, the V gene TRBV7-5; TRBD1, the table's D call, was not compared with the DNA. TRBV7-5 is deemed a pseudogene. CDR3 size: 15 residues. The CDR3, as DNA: TGTGCCAGAAGCTTAAGGGACATTTCGCCAGATACGCAGTATTTT. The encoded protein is CARSLRDISPDTQYF.

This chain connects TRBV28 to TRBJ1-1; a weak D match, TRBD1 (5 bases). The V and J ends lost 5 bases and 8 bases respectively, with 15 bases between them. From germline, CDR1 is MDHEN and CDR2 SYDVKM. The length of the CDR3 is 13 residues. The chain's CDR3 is CASSRQTPTEAFF. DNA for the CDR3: TGTGCCAGCAGTCGACAGACGCCCACGGAAGCTTTCTTT.

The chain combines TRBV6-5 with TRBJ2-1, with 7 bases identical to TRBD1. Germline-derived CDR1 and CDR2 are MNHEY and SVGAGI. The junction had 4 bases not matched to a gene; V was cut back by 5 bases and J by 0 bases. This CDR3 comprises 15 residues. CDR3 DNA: TGTGCCAGCAGTCCTCGGGACAGCTCCTACAATGAGCAGTTCTTC. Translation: CASSPRDSSYNEQFF.